These 21 T cell receptor beta chains share one sample of origin, sequenced in a study of beta chain features in type 1 diabetes. Sequencing targeted expressed TCRB transcripts, as all isolated RNA had been reverse transcribed. The protocol was immunoSEQ multiplex PCR, while the TCRdb copy is restricted to in-frame clones and leaves out a portion. The sample has hundreds of thousands of clones; about 70% are singletons. Input material: naive CD4+ T cells from blood. The receptors here all came from a man in his thirties or forties in good health.

This chain links TRBV30 with TRBJ1-1; unclear D gene. Germline V gives CDR1 GTSNPN, CDR2 SVGIG (reference sequence). Between the trimmed V and J ends, which lost 1 base and 11 bases, there was a span of 14 bases. This CDR3 contains 12 residues. The CDR3 coding sequence is TGTGCCTGGAGTGGCCCGGGGTTGGGGGCTTTCTTT. The encoded protein is CAWSGPGLGAFF.

V usage is TRBV5-1 and J usage is TRBJ1-5, with no clear D. Germline CDR1 and CDR2: SGHRS and YFSETQ. The CDR3 length is 15 residues. Trimming removed 0 bases at V and 5 bases at J, with 12 bases between. CDR3 protein: CASSLDGERYQPQHF. CDR3 DNA sequence: TGCGCCAGCAGCTTGGATGGGGAGAGATATCAGCCCCAGCATTTT.

This chain connects TRBV29-1 to TRBJ2-7; the match to TRBD2 covers 7 bases. V was clipped by 6 bases and J by 4 bases; unmatched bases: 9. CDR1 SQVTM and CDR2 ANQGSEA come from the germline V gene. The CDR3 covers 13 residues. The CDR3 here is CSVREAARYEQYF. The CDR3 nucleotides read TGCAGCGTACGGGAGGCTGCGAGGTACGAGCAGTACTTC.

This clone was detected only once. CDR3 sequence: CASSLKTGTSASRSGELFF. The CDR3 DNA follows: TGCGCCAGCAGCCTTAAGACCGGGACTAGCGCAAGTCGGAGCGGGGAGCTGTTTTTT. The gene calls are TRBV23-1 and TRBJ2-2; 10 bases fit TRBD2. TRBV23-1 is flagged as an ORF with uncertain function. After removal of 6 bases from V and 7 bases from J, the junction contained 20 bases not matched to a gene. The CDR3 is 19 residues long.

The genes are TRBV6-5 and TRBJ2-7; 9 bases map to TRBD1. Losses at the gene ends were 6 bases for V and 4 bases for J; bases not matched to a gene: 10. Germline V lookup: CDR1 MNHEY, CDR2 SVGAGI. The CDR3 runs 15 residues. DNA for the CDR3: TGTGCCAGCAGCCGGGGACAGGGAATCCTTTACGAGCAGTACTTC. Its protein product is CASSRGQGILYEQYF.

The chain links TRBV29-1 to TRBJ2-3; 8 bases align to TRBD1. The CDR3 is 16 residues long. The V and J ends lost 0 bases and 5 bases, in that order; junction bases with no gene match: 10. Per the germline V gene, CDR1 is SQVTM and CDR2 is ANQGSEA. This CDR3 reads CSVEDGSRGQRDTQYF. The CDR3 DNA reads TGCAGCGTTGAAGATGGGAGCAGGGGGCAGAGAGATACGCAGTATTTT.

The V call is TRBV4-3, the J call TRBJ2-4; tentative D call: TRBD2 (5 bases). V was trimmed by 0 bases and J by 1 base, leaving 7 bases between them. CDR1 is LGHNA and CDR2 is YSLEER in the germline V gene. This CDR3 contains 15 residues. CDR3 sequence: CASSQDGEAKNIQYF. The CDR3 DNA reads TGCGCCAGCAGCCAAGATGGGGAGGCCAAAAACATTCAGTACTTC.

V gene TRBV10-3 combines with J gene TRBJ2-3; D is uncertain. Germline assignment: CDR1 ENHRY and CDR2 SYGVKD. Trimming stripped 0 bases from V and 1 base from J, with 11 bases between. This CDR3 is built from 16 residues. The CDR3: CAISESASFGTDTQYF. The CDR3 coding sequence is TGTGCCATCAGTGAGTCCGCCTCTTTTGGCACAGATACGCAGTATTTT.

The V and J genes are TRBV9 and TRBJ2-2; D is unclear. Trimming took 0 bases from V and 10 from J, leaving 19 bases between them. The CDR3 contains 16 residues. CDR1 is SGDLS, CDR2 YYNGEE, per germline. DNA of the CDR3: TGTGCCAGCAGCGTAGGTTCGCCGACTCCAGTTCAGGAGCTGTTTTTT. Its protein is CASSVGSPTPVQELFF.

The rearrangement joins TRBV5-1 to TRBJ2-5; no clear D gene. Germline assignment: CDR1 SGHRS and CDR2 YFSETQ. This CDR3 spans 13 amino acids. Trimming took 4 bases from V and 5 from J, leaving 12 bases between them. CDR3 DNA: TGCGCCAGCAGCGCTCAGGTTCTGGAGACCCAGTACTTC. Protein: CASSAQVLETQYF.

The chain employs TRBV18 and TRBJ1-2, with unresolved D. Germline assignment: CDR1 KGHSH and CDR2 LQKENI. Trimming stripped 2 bases from V and 2 bases from J, with 6 bases between. The CDR3 contains 13 residues. The DNA of the CDR3 is TGTGCCAGCTCACCAACCGAGAACTATGGCTACACCTTC. It is translated as CASSPTENYGYTF.

V usage is TRBV4-3 and J usage is TRBJ2-3; possible D gene TRBD2, 5 bases. The V end was cut by 0 bases, the J end by 5 bases, with 15 bases between. CDR1 and CDR2 (germline): LGHNA, YSLEER. The CDR3 has 16 residues. Here the CDR3 DNA reads TGCGCCAGCAGCCAAGAACCCCACAGCGGTCAAGATACGCAGTATTTT. Amino acid sequence: CASSQEPHSGQDTQYF.

The table lists this clone with a count of one. The rearrangement uses TRBV30 and TRBJ1-4; D ambiguous. In germline, CDR1 is GTSNPN, CDR2 SVGIG (reference sequence). Trimming took off 4 bases at V and 4 bases at J, with 13 bases between the two ends. The CDR3 loop spans 14 amino acids. CDR3 bases: TGTGCCTGGAAGAATCTTGGCGGTAATGAAAAACTGTTTTTT. Protein product: CAWKNLGGNEKLFF.

A few counts support this clone. The chain joins TRBV29-1 to TRBJ2-1, with 14 bases that match TRBD2. Germline V gene sequence: CDR1 SQVTM, CDR2 ANQGSEA. The CDR3 is made up of 16 amino acids. V lost 4 bases to trimming and J lost 4 bases; unmatched junction nucleotides: 6. In nucleotides, the CDR3 is TGCAGCGTTGGCGGACTAGCGGGAGGAGGATACAATGAGCAGTTCTTC. Amino acid sequence: CSVGGLAGGGYNEQFF.

This clone was detected once. The V and J genes are TRBV29-1 and TRBJ2-3; the D gene is possibly TRBD2 (7 bases). Trimming cost V 7 bases and J 6 bases, with 20 bases left between them. CDR3 length: 14 amino acids. The germline V gene has CDR1 SQVTM and CDR2 ANQGSEA. The CDR3 nucleotides read TGCAGCGGCCGGGGGCGGGGGTCGGGCGATACGCAGTATTTT. It yields the protein CSGRGRGSGDTQYF.

J is TRBJ2-7 and V is TRBV13; 8 nucleotides line up with TRBD1. J gave up 4 bases and V 1 base, and 3 bases lay outside the gene matches. Germline values: CDR1 PRHDT, CDR2 FYEKMQ (reference sequence). The CDR3 runs 14 residues. The CDR3 nucleotides are TGTGCCAGCAGCTTAGACAGGGGGTCTTACGAGCAGTACTTC. As protein: CASSLDRGSYEQYF. The whole variable domain, filled in from reference TRBV13 and TRBJ2-7, reads AAGVIQSPRHLIKEKRETATLKCYPIPRHDTVYWYQQGPGQDPQFLISFYEKMQSDKGSIPDRFSAQQFSDYHSELNMSSLELGDSALYFCASSLDRGSYEQYFGPGTRLTVT.

V usage is TRBV7-2 and J usage is TRBJ2-2; D not certain. The CDR3 spans 16 residues. CDR1 is SGHTA, CDR2 FQGNSA, per germline. Trimming shortened V by 2 bases and J by 4 bases, and 14 bases separated the two germline ends. CDR3 DNA: TGTGCCAGCAGCTTAATGGGTGTGGCGTCCACCGGGGAGCTGTTTTTT. Translating gives CASSLMGVASTGELFF.

V usage is TRBV11-2 and J usage is TRBJ2-5; tentative D call: TRBD1 (6 bases). The CDR3 covers 13 residues. The V gene's germline CDR1 is SGHAT and CDR2 FQNNGV. This CDR3 is CASRRTVQETQYF. Written as DNA, the CDR3 is TGTGCAAGTAGGCGGACAGTCCAAGAGACCCAGTACTTC.

This clone was observed a handful of times. This chain connects TRBV7-2 to TRBJ2-1; the D is unclear. V was cut by 2 bases and J by 5 bases, with 7 bases left in between. Per germline, CDR1 SGHTA and CDR2 FQGNSA. The length of the CDR3 is 13 residues. The CDR3 loop reads CASSLTRHNEQFF. Written as DNA, the CDR3 is TGTGCCAGCAGCTTAACGCGGCACAATGAGCAGTTCTTC.

Of note for this clone: Other DNA sequences in this specimen translate into the identical CDR3. V is TRBV7-2 and J is TRBJ2-3; perhaps TRBD2 as D (6 bases). CDR1 is SGHTA and CDR2 is FQGNSA in the germline V gene. The CDR3 loop spans 13 amino acids. The V gene lost 5 bases and the J gene lost 1 base, with 7 bases spanning the gap. Here the CDR3 reads CASSASGTDTQYF. The CDR3 DNA is TGTGCCAGCAGCGCTAGCGGCACAGATACGCAGTATTTT. Full variable domain (rest looked up from reference TRBV7-2 and TRBJ2-3): GAGVSQSPSNKVTEKGKDVELRCDPISGHTALYWYRQSLGQGLEFLIYFQGNSAPDKSGLPSDRFSAERTGGSVSTLTIQRTQQEDSAVYLCASSASGTDTQYFGPGTRLTVL.

This rearrangement joins TRBV29-1 to TRBJ2-5; 8 bases align to TRBD1. The CDR3 runs 16 residues. The V segment lost 7 bases and the J segment 3 bases; nucleotides outside the gene matches: 16. Germline-derived CDR1 and CDR2 are SQVTM and ANQGSEA. In nucleotides, the CDR3 is TGCAGCGGGAGAATTTACCGGGACAGGTGCGAAGAGACCCAGTACTTC. It codes for CSGRIYRDRCEETQYF.